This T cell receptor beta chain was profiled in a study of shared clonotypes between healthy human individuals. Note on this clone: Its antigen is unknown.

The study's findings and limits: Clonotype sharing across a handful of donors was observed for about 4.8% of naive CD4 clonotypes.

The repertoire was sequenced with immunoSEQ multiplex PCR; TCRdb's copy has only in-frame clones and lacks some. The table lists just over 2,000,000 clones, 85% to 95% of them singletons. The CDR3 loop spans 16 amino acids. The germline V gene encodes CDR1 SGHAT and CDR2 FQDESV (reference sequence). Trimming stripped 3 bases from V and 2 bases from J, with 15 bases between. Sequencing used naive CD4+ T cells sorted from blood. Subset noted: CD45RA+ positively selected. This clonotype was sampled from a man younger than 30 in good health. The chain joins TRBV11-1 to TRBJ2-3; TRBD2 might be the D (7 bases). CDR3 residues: CASSFGGGRVTDTQYF. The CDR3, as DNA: TGTGCCAGCAGCTTTGGGGGGGGCCGGGTCACAGATACGCAGTATTTT.